This record covers a single TCR beta chain. The sample is drawn from a study of cytomegalovirus exposure and HLA in healthy donors. A multiplex PCR was run with 60 Vbeta primers and 13 Jbeta primers. Here immunoSEQ multiplex PCR was the method, and the copy in TCRdb shows in-frame clones only, minus some. The sample has about 180,000 clones; 82% are singletons. CDR1 SGHVS and CDR2 FQNEAQ come from the germline V gene. The CDR3 sequence is 15 residues long. V lost 1 base, J lost 4 bases, and 10 bases lay in between. The sequencing sample was made of PBMCs. The V call is TRBV7-8, the J call TRBJ1-4, with D hard to call. The receptor's source is a man aged 40-50 years in good health and CMV-seronegative. The CDR3 DNA sequence: TGTGCCAGCAGCTTAGAATCCAGGAATAATGAAAAACTGTTTTTT. Protein: CASSLESRNNEKLFF.